This T cell receptor beta chain was captured in a study of T cells in Graves' hyperthyroidism and ophthalmopathy. Overall study: Specimen type is peripheral blood, collected at initial diagnosis prior to any treatment.

CDR3 size: 14 residues. Per germline, CDR1 MNHEY and CDR2 SMNVEV (reference sequence). V dropped 6 bases and J dropped 8; count of bases not matched to a gene: 8. RNA transcripts gave rise to amplified TCR beta CDR3 regions. HTBI primers were employed in a first-round RT-PCR of the TCR CDR3. TCRdb used MiXCR to reprocess the multiplex PCR reads, holding one entry per CDR3 protein. This repertoire shows about 150,000 distinct CDR3 sequences, roughly a fifth found once; its top ten account for 60% to 70%. Newly diagnosed hyperthyroidism, duration under 2 months, in patients aged 18 to 65. Blood was sampled at initial diagnosis of hyperthyroidism, prior to onset of any ophthalmopathy symptoms.

V usage is TRBV27 and J usage is TRBJ1-4, with 8 bases that match TRBD1. The sequence was collected from a woman aged 50 to 65 with Graves' hyperthyroidism that later progressed to Graves' ophthalmopathy. Sequencing was carried out using blood. The CDR3 here is CASRMTGVGEKLFF. The CDR3, as DNA: TGTGCCAGCAGGATGACAGGGGTAGGGGAAAAACTGTTTTTT.